Listed here are 3 T cell receptor beta chains from one sample, sequenced in a study of identical twins (dated by TCRdb to about 2016). Library creation used 5' RACE. TCRdb records Illumina HiSeq 2000 as the sequencer. TCRdb reran the public reads through fastp at Q25 and MiXCR, keeping productive beta chains. Rows with one shared CDR3 protein collapse into an entry with the most common genes and DNA. A total of approximately 890,000 distinct CDR3 sequences appear in this sample, around 12% of them only once. The ten top clones hold 1.5% to 2% of the sample. The sample was also reused in another study, on yellow fever vaccine responses in identical twins.

The sample was PBMCs. The receptor source for this set is a woman younger than 35 in good health.

The gene calls are TRBV2 and TRBJ1-5, with D maybe TRBD1 (5 bases). Germline V gives CDR1 SNHLY, CDR2 FYNNEI. The CDR3 has 17 amino acids. V was trimmed by 8 bases and J by 3 bases, leaving 23 bases between them. CDR3 coding DNA: TGTGCCAGCGGGTTGGGTGAGGGGAGGATGATCAATCAGCCCCAGCATTTT. It yields the protein CASGLGEGRMINQPQHF.

The rearrangement joins TRBV18 to TRBJ1-1, with D unclear. Trimming removed 6 bases at V and 5 bases at J, with 13 bases between. Germline V lookup: CDR1 KGHSH, CDR2 LQKENI. The CDR3 spans 13 residues. In DNA, the CDR3 is TGTGCCAGCTCCACTGGCGGTCCGACTGAAGCTTTCTTT. Translating it yields CASSTGGPTEAFF. Drawing the rest from reference TRBV18 and TRBJ1-1, the complete variable domain is NAGVMQNPRHLVRRRGQEARLRCSPMKGHSHVYWYRQLPEEGLKFMVYLQKENIIDESGMPKERFSAEFPKEGPSILRIQQVVRGDSAAYFCASSTGGPTEAFFGQGTRLTVV.

This clonotype was seen a handful of times. The V gene is TRBV11-2, the J gene TRBJ2-5, with D perhaps TRBD1 (6 bases). Between the trimmed V and J ends, which lost 6 bases and 4 bases, there was a span of 12 bases. CDR3 length: 13 amino acids. Germline values: CDR1 SGHAT, CDR2 FQNNGV. The CDR3 loop is CASRNRVSETQYF. CDR3 sequence (DNA): TGTGCCAGCAGGAACAGGGTATCAGAGACCCAGTACTTC.